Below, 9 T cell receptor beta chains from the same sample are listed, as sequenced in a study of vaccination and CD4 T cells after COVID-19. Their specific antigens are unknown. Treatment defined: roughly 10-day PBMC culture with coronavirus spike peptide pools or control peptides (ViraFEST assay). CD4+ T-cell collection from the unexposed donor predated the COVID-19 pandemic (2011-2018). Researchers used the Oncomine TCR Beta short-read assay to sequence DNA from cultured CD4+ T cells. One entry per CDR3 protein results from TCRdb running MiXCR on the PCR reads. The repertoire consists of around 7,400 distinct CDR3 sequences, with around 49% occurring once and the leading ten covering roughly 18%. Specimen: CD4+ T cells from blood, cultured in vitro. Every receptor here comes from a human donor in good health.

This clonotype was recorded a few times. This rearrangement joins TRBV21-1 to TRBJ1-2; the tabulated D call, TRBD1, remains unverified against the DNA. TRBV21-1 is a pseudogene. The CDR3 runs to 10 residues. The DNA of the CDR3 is TGTGCCTGGGGCGCGAGGGGCTACACCTTC. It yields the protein CAWGARGYTF.

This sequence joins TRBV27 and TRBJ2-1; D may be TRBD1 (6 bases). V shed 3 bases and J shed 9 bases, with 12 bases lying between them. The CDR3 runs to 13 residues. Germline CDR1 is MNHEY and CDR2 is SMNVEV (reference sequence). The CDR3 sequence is CASSFLTDSEQFF. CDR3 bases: TGTGCCAGCAGTTTTCTGACGGACAGTGAGCAGTTCTTC.

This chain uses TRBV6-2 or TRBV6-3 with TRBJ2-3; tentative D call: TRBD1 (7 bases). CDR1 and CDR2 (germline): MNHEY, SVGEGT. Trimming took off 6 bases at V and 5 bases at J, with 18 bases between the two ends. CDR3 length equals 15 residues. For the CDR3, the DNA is TGTGCCAGCAGACGTAGCGGAGGGGGCCTAGATACGCAGTATTTT. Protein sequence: CASRRSGGGLDTQYF.

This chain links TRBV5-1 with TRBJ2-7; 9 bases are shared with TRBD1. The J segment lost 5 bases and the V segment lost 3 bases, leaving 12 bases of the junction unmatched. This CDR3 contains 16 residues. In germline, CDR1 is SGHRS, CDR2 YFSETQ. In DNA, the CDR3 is TGCGCCAGCAGCTCGGGGGACAGGGCCCTGAGGGACGAGCAGTACTTC. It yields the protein CASSSGDRALRDEQYF.

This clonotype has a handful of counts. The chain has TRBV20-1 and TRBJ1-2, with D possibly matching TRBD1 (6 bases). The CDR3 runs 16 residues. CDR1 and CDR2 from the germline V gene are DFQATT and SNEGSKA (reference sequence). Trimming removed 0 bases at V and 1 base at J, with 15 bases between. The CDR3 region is CSARDPNRVLNYGYTF. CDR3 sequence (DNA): TGCAGTGCTAGAGACCCAAACAGGGTACTTAACTATGGCTACACCTTC.

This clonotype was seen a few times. CDR3 in DNA: TGCGCCAGCAGCCAAGACATAGGAGCTAACTATGGCTACACCTTC. Protein sequence: CASSQDIGANYGYTF. The rearrangement joins TRBV4-3 to TRBJ1-2; the D is unclear. This CDR3 contains 15 residues. The germline CDR1 and CDR2 sequences are LGHNA and YSLEER. The V gene lost 0 bases and the J gene lost 0 bases, with 8 bases spanning the gap.

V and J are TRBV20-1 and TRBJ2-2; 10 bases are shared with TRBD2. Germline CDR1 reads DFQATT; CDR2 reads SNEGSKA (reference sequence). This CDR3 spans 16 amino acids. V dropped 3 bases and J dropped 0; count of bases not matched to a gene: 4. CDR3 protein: CSASSSGRSNTGELFF. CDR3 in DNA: TGCAGTGCTAGTAGTAGCGGGAGGTCGAACACCGGGGAGCTGTTTTTT.

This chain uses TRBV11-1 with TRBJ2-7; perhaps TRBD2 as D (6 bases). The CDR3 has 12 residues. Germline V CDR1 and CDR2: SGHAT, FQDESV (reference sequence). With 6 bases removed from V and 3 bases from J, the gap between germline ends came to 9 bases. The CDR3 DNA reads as TGTGCCAGCAGTCGGGACTTCTACGAGCAGTACTTC. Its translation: CASSRDFYEQYF.

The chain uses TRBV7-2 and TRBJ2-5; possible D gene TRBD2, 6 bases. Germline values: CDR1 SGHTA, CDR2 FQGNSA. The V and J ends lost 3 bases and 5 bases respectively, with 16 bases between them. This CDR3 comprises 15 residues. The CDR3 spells CASSFNPGVRETQYF. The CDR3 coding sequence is TGTGCCAGCAGCTTTAATCCGGGGGTACGGGAGACCCAGTACTTC.